A selection of T cell receptor beta chains follows, all from one sample in a study of post-analysis software for immune sequencing data. TCRdb independently ran MiXCR on the PCR reads; one entry per CDR3 protein. Seen here are 650,000 to 850,000 distinct CDR3 sequences, around 45% observed once, and the top ten hold 4.9%. The sequenced sample was blood. The receptor set was obtained from a girl between 5 and 17 years old with multiple sclerosis. The CDR3 runs from the conserved cysteine through the conserved F or W. Each record gives: J gene, clone size, V gene, D gene, CDR3 protein, CDR3 DNA. D genes are given only for firm matches. Clone sizes are given selectively: once, few, many, or a class where the clone is expanded.

TRBJ2-7 | few | TRBV5-5 | . | CASSFAGRDVYEQYF | TGTGCCAGCAGCTTCGCGGGACGGGATGTTTACGAGCAGTACTTC
TRBJ1-1 | . | TRBV9 | . | CASSANGRPNTEAFF | TGTGCCAGCAGCGCCAACGGACGCCCGAACACTGAAGCTTTCTTT
TRBJ1-2 | . | TRBV9 | . | CASSFGQIKNYGYTF | TGTGCCAGCAGCTTCGGACAGATTAAGAACTATGGCTACACCTTC
TRBJ2-1 | once | TRBV20-1 | . | CSARMGPHNEQFF | TGCAGTGCTAGAATGGGCCCCCACAATGAGCAGTTCTTC
TRBJ2-1 | . | TRBV9 | TRBD2 | CASSVGWFGGGRDNEQFF | TGTGCCAGCAGCGTGGGTTGGTTCGGGGGAGGGCGAGACAATGAGCAGTTCTTC
TRBJ1-2 | once | TRBV6-1 | TRBD1 | CASSRSGGDGYTF | TGTGCCAGCAGTCGGTCAGGGGGCGATGGCTACACCTTC
TRBJ2-1 | few | TRBV12-3/TRBV12-4 | . | CASGPEQFF | TGTGCCAGCGGCCCTGAGCAGTTCTTC
TRBJ2-1 | . | TRBV10-3 | . | CAISEQLGDNEQFF | TGTGCCATCAGTGAGCAACTAGGAGACAATGAGCAGTTCTTC
TRBJ2-7 | . | TRBV29-1 | . | CSVEGTDSYEQYF | TGCAGCGTGGAGGGGACCGACTCCTACGAGCAGTACTTC
TRBJ2-7 | . | TRBV20-1 | . | CSALTSGYSYEQYF | TGCAGTGCCCTCACTTCGGGTTACTCCTACGAGCAGTACTTC
TRBJ2-7 | . | TRBV28 | . | CASSQRALRHEQYF | TGTGCCAGCAGCCAGCGGGCCCTACGCCACGAGCAGTACTTC
TRBJ2-1 | . | TRBV5-1 | . | CASSYLPQKVDNEQFF | TGCGCCAGCAGTTACCTACCCCAAAAGGTGGACAATGAGCAGTTCTTC
TRBJ2-1 | . | TRBV7-9 | . | CASSLVRDNEQFF | TGTGCCAGCAGCTTAGTCAGGGACAATGAGCAGTTCTTC
TRBJ1-4 | once | TRBV12-3/TRBV12-4 | . | CASSLKGSYNEKLFF | TGTGCCAGCAGTTTAAAGGGCAGCTATAATGAAAAACTGTTTTTT
TRBJ2-2 | . | TRBV9 | TRBD2 | CASTGREGNTGEPFF | TGTGCCAGTACCGGGAGGGAGGGAAACACCGGGGAGCCGTTTTTT